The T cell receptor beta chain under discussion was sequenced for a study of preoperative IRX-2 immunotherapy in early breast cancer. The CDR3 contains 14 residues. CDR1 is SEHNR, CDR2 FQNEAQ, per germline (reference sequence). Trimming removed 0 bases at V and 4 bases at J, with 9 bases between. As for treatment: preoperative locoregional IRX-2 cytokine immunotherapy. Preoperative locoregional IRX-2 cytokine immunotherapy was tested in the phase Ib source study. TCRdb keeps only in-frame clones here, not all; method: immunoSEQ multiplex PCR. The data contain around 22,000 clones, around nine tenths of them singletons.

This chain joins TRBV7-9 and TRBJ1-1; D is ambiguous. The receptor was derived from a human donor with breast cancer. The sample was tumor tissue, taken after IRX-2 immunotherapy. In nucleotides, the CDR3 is TGTGCCAGCAGCTTAGCGTCCAGATCCACTGAAGCTTTCTTT. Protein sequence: CASSLASRSTEAFF.